The 32 T cell receptor beta chains reported below all come from one sample, sequenced in a study of cytomegalovirus exposure and HLA in healthy donors. PCR used 60 Vbeta primers and 13 Jbeta primers. Repertoires were generated with immunoSEQ multiplex PCR, while TCRdb's copy carries only in-frame clones and drops some. The repertoire holds around 150,000 clones, with about 70% as singletons. Specimen: PBMCs. Receptors originate from a man under 40 in good health and CMV-seropositive.

This sequence joins TRBV2 and TRBJ2-7, with a possible D match to TRBD2 (5 bases). Trimming stripped 5 bases from V and 4 bases from J, with 15 bases between. CDR1 is SNHLY and CDR2 is FYNNEI in the germline V gene. The CDR3 totals 14 residues. The CDR3 region has the DNA TGTGCCAGCAGTTTAGTAGGTTCGGGATACGAGCAGTACTTC. Its translation is CASSLVGSGYEQYF.

The chain recombines TRBV4-2 with TRBJ2-2; 13 bases agree with TRBD2. This CDR3 has 16 residues. V shed 4 bases, J shed 4 bases, and the junction held 3 bases outside the gene matches. Germline CDR1 is LGHNA and CDR2 is YNFKEQ. CDR3 bases: TGTGCCAGCAGCCCAGGACTAGCGGGAGTCACCGGGGAGCTGTTTTTT. Encoded protein: CASSPGLAGVTGELFF.

V gene TRBV10-3 combines with J gene TRBJ2-5; tentatively, D is TRBD1 (6 bases). In germline, CDR1 is ENHRY, CDR2 SYGVKD. This CDR3 region has 13 residues. V gave up 11 bases and J gave up 4 bases, with 17 bases separating them. The DNA for the CDR3 is TGTGCCGTACGTTCGCACAGGGCAGAGACCCAGTACTTC. Its protein product is CAVRSHRAETQYF.

The CDR3 DNA reads as TGTGCCAGCTCTCTCAACAAAATATTGGGGGAGCTGTTTTTT. Residues: CASSLNKILGELFF. V is TRBV6-5 and J is TRBJ2-2; no reliable D call. V shed 8 bases and J shed 8 bases, with 18 bases lying between them. The CDR3 is 14 residues long. Per germline, CDR1 MNHEY and CDR2 SVGAGI.

The gene calls are TRBV9 and TRBJ2-5, with 9 bases matching TRBD1. The CDR3 totals 16 residues. CDR1 and CDR2 from the germline V gene are SGDLS and YYNGEE. Trimming removed 0 bases from V and 2 bases from J; junction bases left unmatched: 5. This CDR3 is CASSVGIGQGQETQYF. Written as DNA, the CDR3 is TGTGCCAGCAGCGTAGGAATAGGACAGGGGCAAGAGACCCAGTACTTC.

This clone was observed a single time. This chain uses TRBV28 with TRBJ2-5; D unclear. The germline gives CDR1 MDHEN, CDR2 SYDVKM. The CDR3 length is 13 residues. V shed 4 bases and J shed 4 bases, with 10 bases lying between them. Written as DNA, the CDR3 is TGTGCCAGCAGTTCAAGAGTAAGAGAGACCCAGTACTTC. This sequence encodes CASSSRVRETQYF.

This chain joins TRBV18 and TRBJ2-3, with D possibly matching TRBD2 (5 bases). Germline V lookup: CDR1 KGHSH, CDR2 LQKENI. V was clipped by 3 bases and J by 4 bases, with 11 bases between them. CDR3 length: 14 amino acids. The CDR3 loop is CASSPLEGADTQYF. The DNA of the CDR3 is TGTGCCAGCTCACCCCTCGAGGGAGCAGATACGCAGTATTTT. Full variable domain (remainder filled in from reference TRBV18 and TRBJ2-3): NAGVMQNPRHLVRRRGQEARLRCSPMKGHSHVYWYRQLPEEGLKFMVYLQKENIIDESGMPKERFSAEFPKEGPSILRIQQVVRGDSAAYFCASSPLEGADTQYFGPGTRLTVL.

This clone was recorded a few times. The rearrangement links TRBV19 to TRBJ1-3, with a weak D call TRBD1 (5 bases). Germline V gene lookup returns CDR1 LNHDA and CDR2 SQIVND (reference sequence). The ends were cut back, 8 bases at V and 2 bases at J, with 10 bases in the middle. The CDR3 consists of 13 residues. As DNA, the CDR3 is TGTGCCAGTGGCGGGGCAACTGGAAACACCATATATTTT. This encodes CASGGATGNTIYF.

A few counts support this clone. J is TRBJ2-1 and V is TRBV11-1; 7 bases align to TRBD2. The CDR3 spans 15 residues. V dropped 3 bases and J dropped 7; count of bases not matched to a gene: 9. Germline-derived CDR1 and CDR2 are SGHAT and FQDESV (reference sequence). The CDR3 nucleotides read TGTGCCAGCAGCTTCAACGCGGGGGAACCGAATGAGCAGTTCTTC. It yields the protein CASSFNAGEPNEQFF.

The chain has TRBV10-3 and TRBJ2-5; D gene unclear. The CDR3 has 13 residues. V was trimmed by 5 bases and J by 3 bases, leaving 10 bases between them. The germline CDR1 and CDR2 sequences are ENHRY and SYGVKD. CDR3 nucleotides: TGTGCCATCAGTCCAAGCCGGGAAGAGACCCAGTACTTC. Protein: CAISPSREETQYF.

This clone was observed a handful of times. This chain uses TRBV7-3 with TRBJ2-7, with D possibly matching TRBD2 (6 bases). Trimming took off 5 bases at V and 4 bases at J, with 12 bases between the two ends. The CDR3 is 13 residues long. The germline V gene encodes CDR1 SGHTA and CDR2 FQGTGA. CDR3 amino acids: CASSPGVSYEQYF. The CDR3 nucleotides read TGTGCCAGCAGCCCGGGGGTATCTTACGAGCAGTACTTC.

The chain recombines TRBV6-5 with TRBJ1-2; D not resolved. Per the germline V gene, CDR1 is MNHEY and CDR2 is SVGAGI. The CDR3 runs 13 residues. Trimming left V 4 bases short and J 5 bases short, with 11 bases between. The CDR3 spells CASSSNSKYGYTF. The CDR3 DNA reads as TGTGCCAGCAGTTCCAATTCCAAATATGGCTACACCTTC.

This clone has only a few counts. V is TRBV10-3 and J is TRBJ2-2, with D possibly TRBD2 on 6 matching bases. The V gene's germline CDR1 is ENHRY and CDR2 SYGVKD. V lost 1 base, J lost 6 bases, and 6 bases lay in between. This CDR3 has 13 residues. This CDR3 is CAISELAAGELFF. In DNA form, the CDR3 reads TGTGCCATCAGTGAGTTAGCGGCCGGGGAGCTGTTTTTT.

This chain joins TRBV5-1 and TRBJ2-7; D may be TRBD1 (5 bases). V was trimmed by 0 bases and J by 3 bases, leaving 13 bases between them. Germline CDR1 SGHRS, CDR2 YFSETQ. CDR3 size: 15 residues. The CDR3 coding sequence is TGCGCCAGCAGCTTGGTGATAACCGACAGCTACGAGCAGTACTTC. Protein sequence: CASSLVITDSYEQYF.

This clone was found a few times. This chain connects TRBV5-6 to TRBJ2-7; D unresolved. Germline V gene data show CDR1 as SGHDT and CDR2 as YYEEEE. Trimming removed 3 bases at V and 3 bases at J, with 4 bases between. The CDR3 is 11 amino acids. The CDR3 DNA is TGTGCCAGCAGCTCAAACTACGAGCAGTACTTC. It codes for CASSSNYEQYF.

J is TRBJ1-2 and V is TRBV27; TRBD1 aligns across 8 bases. CDR3 size: 13 residues. With V trimmed by 5 bases and J by 5 bases, 4 bases remained unmatched. From germline, CDR1 is MNHEY and CDR2 SMNVEV (reference sequence). The CDR3 spells CASSTGTGYGYTF. The DNA of the CDR3 is TGTGCCAGCAGTACCGGGACAGGTTATGGCTACACCTTC.

The chain has TRBV6-1 and TRBJ2-7; a possible D gene is TRBD1 (5 bases). Germline assignment: CDR1 MNHNS and CDR2 SASEGT. V lost 10 bases and J lost 0, with 16 bases in between. The CDR3 covers 14 residues. CDR3 in DNA: TGTGCCATCAGCCAGGGCCTAAGCTCCTACGAGCAGTACTTC. Translating it yields CAISQGLSSYEQYF.

The rearrangement links TRBV10-1 to TRBJ2-3, with D possibly TRBD2 on 6 matching bases. The V end was cut by 5 bases, the J end by 1 base, with 10 bases between. In germline, CDR1 is WNHNN, CDR2 SYGVQD (reference sequence). The CDR3 runs 14 residues. The CDR3 sequence: CASSPGVRTDTQYF. The CDR3 nucleotides read TGCGCCAGCAGTCCGGGAGTCCGCACAGATACGCAGTATTTT.

A remark on this clone: This sample also contains other DNA sequences that code for the same CDR3. V gene TRBV27 combines with J gene TRBJ1-5; 7 bases agree with TRBD1. Per the germline V gene, CDR1 is MNHEY and CDR2 is SMNVEV (reference sequence). The CDR3 sequence is 13 residues long. Losses at the gene ends were 6 bases for V and 4 bases for J; bases not matched to a gene: 3. CDR3 DNA sequence: TGTGCCAGCAGCTGGGACAGAAATCAGCCCCAGCATTTT. It specifies CASSWDRNQPQHF.

V and J are TRBV5-1 and TRBJ1-6, with D perhaps TRBD1 (5 bases). The germline gives CDR1 SGHRS, CDR2 YFSETQ. The V end was cut by 1 base, the J end by 5 bases, with 10 bases between. The CDR3 is made up of 15 amino acids. Here the CDR3 DNA reads TGCGCCAGCAGCTTGAGGCAGGGTGATAATTCACCCCTCCACTTT. Translation: CASSLRQGDNSPLHF.

The genes are TRBV30 and TRBJ2-7, with 9 bases identical to TRBD1. J gave up 4 bases and V 2 bases, and 6 bases lay outside the gene matches. Germline V lookup: CDR1 GTSNPN, CDR2 SVGIG (reference sequence). This CDR3 region has 14 residues. In nucleotides, the CDR3 is TGTGCCTGGAGTTCAGGGACAGGGACGTACGAGCAGTACTTC. As protein: CAWSSGTGTYEQYF.

The V and J genes are TRBV7-2 and TRBJ1-1; no firm D call. CDR1 and CDR2 from the germline V gene are SGHTA and FQGNSA. The CDR3 covers 9 residues. Trimming stripped 5 bases from V and 7 bases from J, with 2 bases between. CDR3 nucleotide sequence: TGTGCCAGCAGCCATGAAGCTTTCTTT. This encodes CASSHEAFF.

The rearrangement links TRBV7-9 to TRBJ2-2; tentative D call: TRBD1 (5 bases). V shed 5 bases and J shed 0 bases, with 13 bases lying between them. The CDR3 runs to 16 residues. Germline assignment: CDR1 SEHNR and CDR2 FQNEAQ (reference sequence). The CDR3 spells CASSPTAVTNTGELFF. CDR3 nucleotides: TGTGCCAGCAGCCCGACAGCTGTTACGAACACCGGGGAGCTGTTTTTT.

The chain joins TRBV5-4 to TRBJ2-7, with 11 bases aligning to TRBD1. Germline V CDR1 and CDR2: SGHNT, YYREEE (reference sequence). This CDR3 is built from 13 residues. Losses at the gene ends were 1 base for V and 12 bases for J; bases not matched to a gene: 6. CDR3 DNA sequence: TGTGCCAGCAGCTTGACCGGACAGGGGGCCTTGTACTTC. Translating it yields CASSLTGQGALYF.

This sequence joins TRBV7-9 and TRBJ2-3, with TRBD2 matching over 8 bases. J lost 2 bases, V lost 2 bases, and 6 bases had no gene match. Germline CDR1 and CDR2: SEHNR and FQNEAQ (reference sequence). CDR3 length equals 16 residues. CDR3 protein: CASSLLTGGPTDTQYF. CDR3 nucleotides: TGTGCCAGCAGCTTACTTACGGGAGGGCCCACAGATACGCAGTATTTT.

The rearrangement links TRBV5-1 to TRBJ2-1; 7 nucleotides line up with TRBD2. Germline CDR1 SGHRS, CDR2 YFSETQ. The CDR3 has 15 residues. The J segment lost 8 bases and the V segment lost 8 bases, leaving 16 bases of the junction unmatched. The CDR3 nucleotides read TGCGCCAGTGGGGAGGGAGTTGCGGGAGCCGATGAGCAGTTCTTC. Protein product: CASGEGVAGADEQFF.

The chain recombines TRBV27 with TRBJ1-2, with D possibly matching TRBD1 (6 bases). Trimming pared 8 bases from V and 4 bases from J, leaving 11 bases between. There are 12 residues in the CDR3. Per germline, CDR1 MNHEY and CDR2 SMNVEV (reference sequence). The CDR3 here is CASGQLGYGYTF. The DNA for the CDR3 is TGTGCCAGCGGACAGTTGGGCTATGGCTACACCTTC.

The gene calls are TRBV28 and TRBJ2-1; no clear D. Germline V lookup: CDR1 MDHEN, CDR2 SYDVKM. The CDR3 is 15 residues long. V gave up 5 bases and J gave up 0 bases, with 11 bases separating them. The CDR3 DNA follows: TGTGCCAGCAGTAATCGAGTTGGCTCCTACAATGAGCAGTTCTTC. It translates to CASSNRVGSYNEQFF.

The J gene is TRBJ1-5, the V gene TRBV30; tentatively, D is TRBD1 (6 bases). The CDR3 is made up of 13 amino acids. Per the germline V gene, CDR1 is GTSNPN and CDR2 is SVGIG (reference sequence). V lost 2 bases and J 7 bases, leaving 12 bases between the germline ends. CDR3: CAWSPTGGQPQHF. In DNA, the CDR3 is TGTGCCTGGAGTCCGACAGGAGGCCAGCCCCAGCATTTT. Filled out from reference TRBV30 and TRBJ1-5, the complete variable domain reads SQTIHQWPATLVQPVGSPLSLECTVEGTSNPNLYWYRQAAGRGLQLLFYSVGIGQISSEVPQNLSASRPQDRQFILSSKKLLLSDSGFYLCAWSPTGGQPQHFGDGTRLSIL.

This clone turned up a few times. V is TRBV5-4 and J is TRBJ1-1; TRBD1 is a possible D gene (6 bases). The CDR3 has 15 amino acids. Per germline, CDR1 SGHNT and CDR2 YYREEE (reference sequence). V was cut by 4 bases and J by 5 bases, with 18 bases left in between. The CDR3 DNA reads TGTGCCAGCAGCGGGGACCTACAGGGTGGGACTGAAGCTTTCTTT. As protein: CASSGDLQGGTEAFF.

The chain has TRBV7-9 and TRBJ2-3; D remains unclear. The CDR3 consists of 14 residues. Between the trimmed V and J ends, which lost 5 bases and 1 base, there was a span of 10 bases. From germline, CDR1 is SEHNR and CDR2 FQNEAQ (reference sequence). The CDR3 DNA is TGTGCCAGCAGCCCTCGAGTGGGCACAGATACGCAGTATTTT. Its translation: CASSPRVGTDTQYF.

The V call is TRBV7-9, the J call TRBJ1-2; weak D call: TRBD1 (6 bases). Germline V gene sequence: CDR1 SEHNR, CDR2 FQNEAQ (reference sequence). Between the trimmed V and J ends, which lost 9 bases and 5 bases, there was a span of 10 bases. The CDR3 is 11 amino acids. The CDR3 DNA is TGTGCCAGTGACAGGATTTATGGCTACACCTTC. It is translated as CASDRIYGYTF.